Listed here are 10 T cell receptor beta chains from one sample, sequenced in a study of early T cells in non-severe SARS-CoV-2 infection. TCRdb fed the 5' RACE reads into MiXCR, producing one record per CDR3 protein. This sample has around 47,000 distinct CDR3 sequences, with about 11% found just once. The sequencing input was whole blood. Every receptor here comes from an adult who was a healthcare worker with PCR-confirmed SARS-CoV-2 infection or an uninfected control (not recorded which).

CDR3: CASREGSGRSPLHF. The CDR3 coding sequence is TGTGCCAGCCGGGAGGGAAGTGGTCGTTCACCCCTCCACTTT. V gene TRBV2 combines with J gene TRBJ1-6; D unclear. The germline gives CDR1 SNHLY, CDR2 FYNNEI. The length of the CDR3 is 14 residues. Trimming shortened V by 8 bases and J by 9 bases, and 17 bases separated the two germline ends.

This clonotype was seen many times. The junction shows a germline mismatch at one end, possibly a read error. The CDR3 is CASSYSSGIRIF. The CDR3 coding sequence is TGTGCCAGCAGTTACTCCTCCGGGATCAGGATCTTC. The J gene is TRBJ2-1, the V gene TRBV6-5; perhaps TRBD2 as D (5 bases). The CDR3 totals 12 residues. Germline V gene sequence: CDR1 MNHEY, CDR2 SVGAGI.

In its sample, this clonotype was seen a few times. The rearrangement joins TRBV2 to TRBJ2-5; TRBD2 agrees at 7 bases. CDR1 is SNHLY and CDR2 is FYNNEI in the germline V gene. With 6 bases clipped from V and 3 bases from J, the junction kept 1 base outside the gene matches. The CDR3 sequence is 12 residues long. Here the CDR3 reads CASSLAEETQYF. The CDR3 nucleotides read TGTGCCAGCAGCCTAGCGGAAGAGACCCAGTACTTC.

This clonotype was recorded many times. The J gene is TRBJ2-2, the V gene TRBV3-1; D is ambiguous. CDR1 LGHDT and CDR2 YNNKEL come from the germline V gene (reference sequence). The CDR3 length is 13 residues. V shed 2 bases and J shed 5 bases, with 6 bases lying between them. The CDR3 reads CASSQYSTGELFF. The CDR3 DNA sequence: TGTGCCAGCAGCCAATACTCGACCGGGGAGCTGTTTTTT.

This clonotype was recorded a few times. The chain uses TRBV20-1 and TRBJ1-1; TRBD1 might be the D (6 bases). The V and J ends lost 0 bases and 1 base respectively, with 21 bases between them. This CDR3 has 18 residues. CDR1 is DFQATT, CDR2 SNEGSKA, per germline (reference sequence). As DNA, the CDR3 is TGCAGTGCTAGAGATGCGGTGTGGGGGGGCGCCCGGAACACTGAAGCTTTCTTT. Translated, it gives CSARDAVWGGARNTEAFF.

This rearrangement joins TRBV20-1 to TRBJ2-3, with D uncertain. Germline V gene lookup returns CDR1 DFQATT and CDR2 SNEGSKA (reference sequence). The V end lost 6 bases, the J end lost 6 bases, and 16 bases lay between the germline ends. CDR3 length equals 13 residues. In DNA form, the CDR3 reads TGCAGTGCCCCTATAGGGCCCGGGGATACGCAGTATTTT. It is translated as CSAPIGPGDTQYF.

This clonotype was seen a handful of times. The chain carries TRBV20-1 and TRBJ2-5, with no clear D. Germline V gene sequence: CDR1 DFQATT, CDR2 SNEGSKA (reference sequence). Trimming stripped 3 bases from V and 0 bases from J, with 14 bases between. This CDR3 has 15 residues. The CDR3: CSASRPIRNQETQYF. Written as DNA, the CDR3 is TGCAGTGCTAGCCGTCCCATTCGGAACCAAGAGACCCAGTACTTC.

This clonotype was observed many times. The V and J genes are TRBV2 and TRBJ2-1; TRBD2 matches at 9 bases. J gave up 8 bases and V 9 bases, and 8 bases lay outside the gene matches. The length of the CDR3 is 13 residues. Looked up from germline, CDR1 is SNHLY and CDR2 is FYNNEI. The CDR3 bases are TGTGCCAGGGGACTAGCAAACGTCGATGAGCAGTTCTTC. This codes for CARGLANVDEQFF. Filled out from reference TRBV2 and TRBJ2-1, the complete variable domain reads EPEVTQTPSHQVTQMGQEVILRCVPISNHLYFYWYRQILGQKVEFLVSFYNNEISEKSEIFDDQFSVERPDGSNFTLKIRSTKLEDSAMYFCARGLANVDEQFFGPGTRLTVL.

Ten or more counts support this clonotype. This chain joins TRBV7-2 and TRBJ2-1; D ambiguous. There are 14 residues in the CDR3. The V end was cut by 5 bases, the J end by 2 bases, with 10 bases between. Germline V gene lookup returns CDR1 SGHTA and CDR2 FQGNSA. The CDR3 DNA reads TGTGCCAGCAGCCCCGACCAGGCCTACAATGAGCAGTTCTTC. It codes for CASSPDQAYNEQFF. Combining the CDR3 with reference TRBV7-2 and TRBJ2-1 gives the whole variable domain GAGVSQSPSNKVTEKGKDVELRCDPISGHTALYWYRQSLGQGLEFLIYFQGNSAPDKSGLPSDRFSAERTGGSVSTLTIQRTQQEDSAVYLCASSPDQAYNEQFFGPGTRLTVL.

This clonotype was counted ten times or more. The CDR3 region is CASSPGLGREQYF. For the CDR3, the DNA is TGTGCCAGCAGCCCGGGACTGGGGAGGGAGCAGTACTTC. V and J are TRBV7-9 and TRBJ2-7; D possibly corresponds to TRBD2 (6 bases). Per germline, CDR1 SEHNR and CDR2 FQNEAQ (reference sequence). V was trimmed by 5 bases and J by 7 bases, leaving 15 bases between them. The CDR3 has 13 amino acids. Full variable domain (remainder filled in from reference TRBV7-9 and TRBJ2-7): DTGVSQNPRHKITKRGQNVTFRCDPISEHNRLYWYRQTLGQGPEFLTYFQNEAQLEKSRLLSDRFSAERPKGSFSTLEIQRTEQGDSAMYLCASSPGLGREQYFGPGTRLTVT.